What follows describes a single T cell receptor (beta chain). Antigen unknown. The data belong to a study of T cell responses to AZD1222 COVID-19 vaccine. General study findings and limits: Compared with day 0, the breadth and depth of the Spike-specific TCR repertoire rose significantly after two doses of AZD1222. Clonal diversity may have been underestimated, and the donors were mostly white British, with more females than males.

This CDR3 contains 13 residues. V was trimmed by 2 bases and J by 5 bases, leaving 4 bases between them. Germline lookup yields CDR1 SGHTA and CDR2 FQGTGA. Analysis merged second doses at about 4 or about 12 weeks. This table comes from immunoSEQ multiplex PCR, and its TCRdb copy is limited to in-frame clones, with some not included. The table shows tens of thousands of clones, with 87% occurring only once. The clonotype was recovered from an adult who received the AZD1222 COVID-19 vaccine. The source material was peripheral blood, sampled 28 days after the second AZD1222 dose. The chain recombines TRBV7-3 with TRBJ1-6; D gene ambiguous. CDR3 nucleotide sequence: TGTGCCAGCAGCTTACTGAATAATTCACCCCTCCACTTT. Encoded protein: CASSLLNNSPLHF. Using reference TRBV7-3 and TRBJ1-6 for the parts outside the CDR3, the full variable domain is GAGVSQTPSNKVTEKGKYVELRCDPISGHTALYWYRQSLGQGPEFLIYFQGTGAADDSGLPNDRFFAVRPEGSVSTLKIQRTERGDSAVYLCASSLLNNSPLHFGNGTRLTVT.